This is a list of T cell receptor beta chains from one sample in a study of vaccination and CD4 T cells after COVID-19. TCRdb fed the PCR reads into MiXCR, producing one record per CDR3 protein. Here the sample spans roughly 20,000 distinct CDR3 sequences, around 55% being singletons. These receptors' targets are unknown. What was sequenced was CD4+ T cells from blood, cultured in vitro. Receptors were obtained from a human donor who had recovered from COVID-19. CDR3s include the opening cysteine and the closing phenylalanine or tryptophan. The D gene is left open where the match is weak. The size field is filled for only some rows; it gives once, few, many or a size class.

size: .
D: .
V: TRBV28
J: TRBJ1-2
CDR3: CASSSVAGAGYTF
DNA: TGTGCCAGCAGTTCTGTCGCAGGGGCTGGCTACACCTTC

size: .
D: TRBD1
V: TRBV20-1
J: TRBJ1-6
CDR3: CSAAPTDRGNSPLHF
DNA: TGCAGTGCTGCCCCTACGGACAGGGGAAATTCACCCCTCCACTTT

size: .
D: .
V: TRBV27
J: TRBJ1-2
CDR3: CASSQGVNYGYTF
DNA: TGTGCCAGCTCCCAGGGAGTTAACTATGGCTACACCTTC

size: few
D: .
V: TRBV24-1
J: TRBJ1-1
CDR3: CATSRGFNTEAFF
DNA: TGTGCCACCAGCAGGGGTTTCAACACTGAAGCTTTCTTT

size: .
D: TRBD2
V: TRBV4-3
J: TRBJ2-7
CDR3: CASSQRTSGTYEQYF
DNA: TGCGCCAGCAGCCAACGGACTAGCGGGACCTACGAGCAGTACTTC

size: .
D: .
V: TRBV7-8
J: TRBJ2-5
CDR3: CASSRNGETQYF
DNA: TGTGCCAGCAGCCGGAATGGGGAGACCCAGTACTTC

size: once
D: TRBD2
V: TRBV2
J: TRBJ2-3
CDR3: CASSPSGGGTDTQYF
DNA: TGTGCCAGCAGTCCTAGCGGGGGGGGCACAGATACGCAGTATTTT

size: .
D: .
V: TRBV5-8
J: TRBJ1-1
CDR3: CASSLAAGSTQTYTEAFF
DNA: TGTGCCAGCAGCTTGGCCGCAGGCTCGACCCAAACTTACACTGAAGCTTTCTTT

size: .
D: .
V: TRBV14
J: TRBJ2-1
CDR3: CASSQDYSWGYNEQFF
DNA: TGTGCCAGCAGCCAGGACTATAGCTGGGGATACAATGAGCAGTTCTTC

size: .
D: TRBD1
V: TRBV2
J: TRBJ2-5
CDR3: CASRPRQGSGTQYF
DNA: TGTGCCAGCAGGCCTAGACAGGGGTCAGGGACCCAGTACTTC

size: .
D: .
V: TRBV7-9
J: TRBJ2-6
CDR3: CASSLAAAGANVLTF
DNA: TGTGCCAGCAGCTTAGCTGCTGCTGGGGCCAACGTCCTGACTTTC

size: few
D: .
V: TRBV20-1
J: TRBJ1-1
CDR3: CSANRDNTEAFF
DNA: TGCAGTGCTAACAGGGACAACACTGAAGCTTTCTTT

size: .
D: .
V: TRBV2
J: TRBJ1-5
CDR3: CASSRNRDNQPQHF
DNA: TGTGCCAGCAGTAGGAACAGAGACAATCAGCCCCAGCATTTT

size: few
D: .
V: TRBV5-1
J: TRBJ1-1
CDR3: CASSRQGDSNEAFF
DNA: TGCGCCAGCAGCCGGCAGGGCGATTCGAATGAAGCTTTCTTT

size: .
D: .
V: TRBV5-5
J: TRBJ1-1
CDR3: CASSLVAGMNTEAFF
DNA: TGTGCCAGCAGCTTGGTTGCAGGGATGAACACTGAAGCTTTCTTT

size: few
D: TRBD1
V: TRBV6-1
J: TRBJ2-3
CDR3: CASSEAGDSKTDTQYF
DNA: TGTGCCAGCAGTGAGGCCGGGGACAGCAAAACAGATACGCAGTATTTT

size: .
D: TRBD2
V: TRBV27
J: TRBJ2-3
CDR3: CASTLAGGRGGADTQYF
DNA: TGTGCCAGCACTCTAGCGGGGGGGAGAGGGGGCGCAGATACGCAGTATTTT

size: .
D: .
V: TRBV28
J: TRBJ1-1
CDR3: CASLVPGNTEAFF
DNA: TGTGCCAGCCTAGTCCCAGGGAACACTGAAGCTTTCTTT

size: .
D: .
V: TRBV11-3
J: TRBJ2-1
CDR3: CASSLGGAVHYNEQFF
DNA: TGTGCCAGCAGCTTAGGGGGGGCCGTCCACTACAATGAGCAGTTCTTC

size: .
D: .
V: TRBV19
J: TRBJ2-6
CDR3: CASSHPTGGANVLTF
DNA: TGTGCCAGTAGCCACCCGACAGGTGGGGCCAACGTCCTGACTTTC